The table lists the clone carrying this T cell receptor (beta chain) with many counts. Its antigen remains unidentified. Attachment of unique molecular identifiers to individual cDNA molecules was performed. In TCRdb, the 5' RACE reads were re-called with MiXCR into one record per CDR3 protein. Of about 110,000 distinct CDR3 sequences in the sample, around an eighth are singletons; the top ten hold less than 3.5%. The data originate from a study of early T cells in non-severe SARS-CoV-2 infection. In germline, CDR1 is SGHTA, CDR2 FQGTGA. Trimming stripped 2 bases from V and 2 bases from J, with 9 bases between. The CDR3 has 15 amino acids. Notes on the study in general: VDJdb matching favored anti-spike CD8 responses, missing private and CD4 specificities.

Material: whole blood. The J gene is TRBJ2-2, the V gene TRBV7-3, with D maybe TRBD1 (5 bases). The source is an adult who was a healthcare worker with PCR-confirmed SARS-CoV-2 infection or an uninfected control (not recorded which). In DNA, the CDR3 is TGTGCCAGCAGCTTAGGACACTTTAACACCGGGGAGCTGTTTTTT. It is translated as CASSLGHFNTGELFF.